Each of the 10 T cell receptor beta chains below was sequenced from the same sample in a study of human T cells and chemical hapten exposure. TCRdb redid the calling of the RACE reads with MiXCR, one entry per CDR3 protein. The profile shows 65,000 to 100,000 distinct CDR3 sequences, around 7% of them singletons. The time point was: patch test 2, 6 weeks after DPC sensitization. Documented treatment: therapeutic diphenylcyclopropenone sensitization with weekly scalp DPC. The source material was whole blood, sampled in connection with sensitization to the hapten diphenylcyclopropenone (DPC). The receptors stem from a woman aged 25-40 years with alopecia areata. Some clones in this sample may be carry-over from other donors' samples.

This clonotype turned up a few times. The CDR3 DNA reads as TGCGCCAGCAGCCACGGCGGGGGGGTATCGGGCGGGGAGCTGTTTTTT. This translates into CASSHGGGVSGGELFF. This rearrangement joins TRBV4-1 to TRBJ2-2; 9 nucleotides line up with TRBD2. V dropped 3 bases and J dropped 7; count of bases not matched to a gene: 9. The CDR3 is 16 amino acids. Germline V gives CDR1 MGHRA, CDR2 YSYEKL.

The CDR3 region is CASSQVLGRSYEQYF. The CDR3 nucleotides are TGTGCCAGCAGCCAAGTACTAGGCCGGTCCTACGAGCAGTACTTC. This chain links TRBV4-2 with TRBJ2-7; perhaps TRBD2 as D (5 bases). CDR1 and CDR2 (germline): LGHNA, YNFKEQ. The CDR3 runs to 15 residues. Trimming took 1 base from V and 1 from J, leaving 11 bases between them.

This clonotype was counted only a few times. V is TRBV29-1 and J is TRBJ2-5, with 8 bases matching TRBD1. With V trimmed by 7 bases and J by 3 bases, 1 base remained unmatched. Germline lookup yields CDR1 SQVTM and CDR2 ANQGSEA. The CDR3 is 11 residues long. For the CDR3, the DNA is TGCAGCGCGACAGGGGAAGAGACCCAGTACTTC. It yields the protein CSATGEETQYF.

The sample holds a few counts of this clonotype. CDR3 residues: CSVDRGGTEAFF. CDR3 in DNA: TGCAGCGTCGACAGGGGGGGGACTGAAGCTTTCTTT. This sequence joins TRBV29-1 and TRBJ1-1, with 9 bases lining up with TRBD1. The J segment lost 5 bases and the V segment lost 6 bases, leaving 4 bases of the junction unmatched. The germline CDR1 and CDR2 sequences are SQVTM and ANQGSEA. This CDR3 is built from 12 residues.

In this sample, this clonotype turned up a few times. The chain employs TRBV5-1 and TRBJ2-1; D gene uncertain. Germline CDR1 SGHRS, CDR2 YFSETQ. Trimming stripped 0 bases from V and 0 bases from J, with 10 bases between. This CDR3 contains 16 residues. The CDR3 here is CASSLVVQSSYNEQFF. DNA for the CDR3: TGCGCCAGCAGCTTGGTGGTCCAAAGCTCCTACAATGAGCAGTTCTTC.

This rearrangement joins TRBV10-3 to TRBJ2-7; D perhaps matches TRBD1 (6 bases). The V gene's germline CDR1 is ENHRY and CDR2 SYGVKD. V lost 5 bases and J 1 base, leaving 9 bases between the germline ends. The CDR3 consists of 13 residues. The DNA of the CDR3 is TGTGCCATCAGTCCAACAGGGTCCTACGAGCAGTACTTC. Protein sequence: CAISPTGSYEQYF.

The CDR3 DNA is TGTGCCAGCAGCTATGATTTGGGGGATTCACCCCTCCACTTT. The encoded protein is CASSYDLGDSPLHF. The rearrangement uses TRBV5-6 and TRBJ1-6, with D tentatively TRBD1 (5 bases). V was clipped by 3 bases and J by 8 bases, with 12 bases between them. The CDR3 has 14 residues. The germline V gene encodes CDR1 SGHDT and CDR2 YYEEEE. Combining the CDR3 with reference TRBV5-6 and TRBJ1-6 gives the whole variable domain DAGVTQSPTHLIKTRGQQVTLRCSPKSGHDTVSWYQQALGQGPQFIFQYYEEEERQRGNFPDRFSGHQFPNYSSELNVNALLLGDSALYLCASSYDLGDSPLHFGNGTRLTVT.

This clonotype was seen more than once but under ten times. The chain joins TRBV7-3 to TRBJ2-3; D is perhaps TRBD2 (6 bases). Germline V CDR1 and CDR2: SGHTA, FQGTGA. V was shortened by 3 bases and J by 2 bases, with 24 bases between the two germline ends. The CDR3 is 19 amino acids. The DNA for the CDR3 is TGTGCCAGCAGCTTCCACGCTATCTCCGGGACTGGGTACACAGATACGCAGTATTTT. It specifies CASSFHAISGTGYTDTQYF. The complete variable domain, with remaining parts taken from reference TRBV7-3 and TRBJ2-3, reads GAGVSQTPSNKVTEKGKYVELRCDPISGHTALYWYRQSLGQGPEFLIYFQGTGAADDSGLPNDRFFAVRPEGSVSTLKIQRTERGDSAVYLCASSFHAISGTGYTDTQYFGPGTRLTVL.

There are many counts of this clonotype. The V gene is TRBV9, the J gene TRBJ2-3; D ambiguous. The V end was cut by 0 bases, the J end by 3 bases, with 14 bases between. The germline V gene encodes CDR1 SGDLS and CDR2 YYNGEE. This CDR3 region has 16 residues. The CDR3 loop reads CASSVVGHPETDTQYF. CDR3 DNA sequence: TGTGCCAGCAGCGTAGTTGGCCACCCTGAAACAGATACGCAGTATTTT. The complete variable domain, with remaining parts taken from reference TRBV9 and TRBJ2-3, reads DSGVTQTPKHLITATGQRVTLRCSPRSGDLSVYWYQQSLDQGLQFLIQYYNGEERAKGNILERFSAQQFPDLHSELNLSSLELGDSALYFCASSVVGHPETDTQYFGPGTRLTVL.

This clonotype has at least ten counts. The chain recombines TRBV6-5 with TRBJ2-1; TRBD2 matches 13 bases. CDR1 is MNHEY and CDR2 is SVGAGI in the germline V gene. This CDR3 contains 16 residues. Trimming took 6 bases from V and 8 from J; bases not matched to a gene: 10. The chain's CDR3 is CASSPSTSGGRDEQFF. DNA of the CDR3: TGTGCCAGCAGCCCTTCGACTAGCGGGGGGAGGGATGAGCAGTTCTTC.